This record looks at one TCR beta chain sequence and its context. Produced via immunoSEQ multiplex PCR; TCRdb's table is partial and in-frame only. The data contain roughly 230,000 clones, roughly 84% of them seen just once; the ten biggest clones take up 6% to 9.5%. These data belong to a study of blood T cell repertoires in COVID-19. The receptor's source is a woman between 50 and 59 years old with acute or convalescent COVID-19. Sequencing was done on a sample of peripheral blood.

CDR3 sequence reads: CASRSTNRVYGYTF. For the CDR3, the DNA is TGTGCAAGTCGCTCCACAAACAGAGTCTATGGCTACACCTTC. This sequence joins TRBV12-2 and TRBJ1-2; TRBD1, the table's D call, lacks a check against the DNA. TRBV12-2 is termed a pseudogene. This CDR3 is 14 amino acids long.